This entry features one TCR beta chain sequence. The data were taken from a study of T cell changes during pregnancy in multiple sclerosis. The CDR3 consists of 15 residues. Germline-derived CDR1 and CDR2 are SGHNT and YYREEE (reference sequence). J gave up 5 bases and V 6 bases, and 7 bases lay outside the gene matches. TCRdb's table, derived via immunoSEQ multiplex PCR, lists solely in-frame clones and lacks some. The sample shows under 50,000 clones, roughly nine tenths of them seen only once. The V gene is TRBV5-4, the J gene TRBJ2-5; 13 bases are shared with TRBD2. The receptor was derived from a female donor with multiple sclerosis, enrolled in a pregnancy study. Specimen: CD4+ T cells from peripheral blood mononuclear cells, collected after pregnancy. The chain's CDR3 is CASNQGLAGSETQYF. CDR3 DNA: TGTGCCAGCAACCAGGGACTAGCGGGATCCGAGACCCAGTACTTC. The entire variable domain, with the rest obtained from reference TRBV5-4 and TRBJ2-5, is as follows: ETGVTQSPTHLIKTRGQQVTLRCSSQSGHNTVSWYQQALGQGPQFIFQYYREEENGRGNFPPRFSGLQFPNYSSELNVNALELDDSALYLCASNQGLAGSETQYFGPGTRLLVL.